These T cell receptor beta chains were read from a single sample in a study of control samples from healthy donors and cancer patients. Measured with immunoSEQ multiplex PCR; TCRdb has only the in-frame clones, and not every one. The sample contains more than 25,000 clones, around 91% of which appear only once. The sample taken for sequencing was PBMCs. The receptors here all came from a man aged 50 to 60 with lung cancer. Each CDR3 is given with its conserved first and last residue. The D gene is left open where the match is weak. Clone size, where shown, is once, few, many, or a class for clones that have expanded.

J: TRBJ2-2; V: TRBV11-1; D: NA; size: once; CDR3: CASSLARGGTGELFF; DNA: TGTGCCAGCAGCTTAGCCCGGGGCGGGACCGGGGAGCTGTTTTTT
J: TRBJ2-2; V: TRBV18; D: NA; size: NA; CDR3: CASSLRTPNTGELFF; DNA: TGTGCCAGCTCCCTTCGGACACCAAACACCGGGGAGCTGTTTTTT
J: TRBJ2-3; V: TRBV7-2; D: NA; size: NA; CDR3: CASSLARDADTQYF; DNA: TGTGCCAGCAGCTTAGCTCGGGACGCAGATACGCAGTATTTT
J: TRBJ2-1; V: TRBV5-1; D: TRBD1; size: NA; CDR3: CASSLGGQGNEQFF; DNA: TGCGCCAGCAGCTTGGGGGGACAGGGGAATGAGCAGTTCTTC
J: TRBJ2-5; V: TRBV7-2; D: TRBD1; size: NA; CDR3: CASSSPDRGLETQYF; DNA: TGTGCCAGCAGCTCGCCGGACAGGGGGCTTGAGACCCAGTACTTC
J: TRBJ1-2; V: TRBV20-1; D: NA; size: NA; CDR3: CSASLTNYGYTF; DNA: TGCAGTGCTAGTTTGACTAACTATGGCTACACCTTC
J: TRBJ1-1; V: TRBV6-5; D: NA; size: NA; CDR3: CASEMDAVAEAFF; DNA: TGTGCCAGTGAGATGGACGCTGTGGCTGAAGCTTTCTTT
J: TRBJ1-3; V: TRBV18; D: NA; size: NA; CDR3: CASSPPLAAGNTIYF; DNA: TGTGCCAGCTCACCACCTTTGGCTGCTGGAAACACCATATATTTT
J: TRBJ1-1; V: TRBV6-2/TRBV6-3; D: NA; size: NA; CDR3: CASSLGGGAGTEAFF; DNA: TGTGCCAGCAGCCTTGGGGGGGGCGCAGGAACTGAAGCTTTCTTT
J: TRBJ1-5; V: TRBV27; D: NA; size: few; CDR3: CASAVTQGNQPQHF; DNA: TGTGCCAGCGCCGTCACCCAGGGCAATCAGCCCCAGCATTTT
J: TRBJ2-1; V: TRBV5-6; D: NA; size: NA; CDR3: CASSLGSRGNEQFF; DNA: TGTGCCAGCAGCTTGGGATCAAGGGGGAATGAGCAGTTCTTC
J: TRBJ2-7; V: TRBV7-9; D: TRBD2; size: once; CDR3: CASSWGGSSYEQYF; DNA: TGTGCCAGCAGCTGGGGGGGGAGCTCCTACGAGCAGTACTTC
J: TRBJ2-7; V: TRBV6-5; D: NA; size: NA; CDR3: CASSTSLGVYEQYF; DNA: TGTGCCAGCAGTACCTCCCTCGGGGTCTACGAGCAGTACTTC
J: TRBJ2-7; V: TRBV19; D: NA; size: once; CDR3: CASSMLLGGEQYF; DNA: TGTGCCAGTAGTATGCTTCTAGGTGGCGAGCAGTACTTC
J: TRBJ2-3; V: TRBV7-2; D: TRBD1; size: NA; CDR3: CASSPNPGQGARLTDTQYF; DNA: TGTGCCAGCAGCCCCAACCCGGGACAGGGGGCTAGACTTACAGATACGCAGTATTTT
J: TRBJ2-3; V: TRBV7-9; D: NA; size: NA; CDR3: CASSLRFRVGSTDTQYF; DNA: TGTGCCAGCAGCTTACGGTTTAGGGTGGGGAGCACAGATACGCAGTATTTT
J: TRBJ1-2; V: TRBV5-5; D: NA; size: NA; CDR3: CASSLDGFYGYTF; DNA: TGTGCCAGCAGCTTGGACGGGTTCTATGGCTACACCTTC
J: TRBJ1-1; V: TRBV18; D: NA; size: NA; CDR3: CASSPRTRDTEAFF; DNA: TGTGCCAGCTCACCACGTACGAGGGACACTGAAGCTTTCTTT
J: TRBJ2-3; V: TRBV18; D: TRBD1; size: NA; CDR3: CASSPYGQGASTDTQYF; DNA: TGTGCCAGCTCACCATATGGGCAGGGGGCTAGCACAGATACGCAGTATTTT
J: TRBJ1-1; V: TRBV6-2/TRBV6-3; D: TRBD1; size: NA; CDR3: CASSENEGGLNTEAFF; DNA: TGTGCCAGCAGTGAGAACGAAGGGGGCCTGAACACTGAAGCTTTCTTT
J: TRBJ2-2; V: TRBV6-5; D: NA; size: NA; CDR3: CASRTGISGTGELFF; DNA: TGTGCCAGCAGGACAGGAATCAGCGGAACCGGGGAGCTGTTTTTT
J: TRBJ2-7; V: TRBV4-3; D: TRBD2; size: NA; CDR3: CASSQKATGGPDYEQYF; DNA: TGCGCCAGCAGCCAAAAGGCGACGGGGGGGCCTGACTACGAGCAGTACTTC
J: TRBJ2-3; V: TRBV7-9; D: TRBD2; size: NA; CDR3: CASIRGSGGSALSLTDTQYF; DNA: TGTGCCAGCATCAGAGGAAGCGGGGGATCCGCCCTTAGCCTCACAGATACGCAGTATTTT
J: TRBJ1-4; V: TRBV21-1; D: NA; size: once; CDR3: CASSKVYISDRGPGVSRKLFF; DNA: TGTGCCAGCAGCAAAGTTTATATTTCGGACAGGGGCCCGGGAGTCAGTAGAAAACTGTTTTTT
J: TRBJ2-7; V: TRBV7-9; D: NA; size: NA; CDR3: CASSLGAYEQYF; DNA: TGTGCCAGCAGCTTAGGAGCCTACGAGCAGTACTTC
J: TRBJ2-3; V: TRBV7-9; D: NA; size: NA; CDR3: CASSIGAGRTDTQYF; DNA: TGTGCCAGCAGCATCGGGGCAGGGCGCACAGATACGCAGTATTTT
J: TRBJ2-1; V: TRBV5-1; D: NA; size: NA; CDR3: CASSPAVPISYNEQFF; DNA: TGCGCCAGCAGTCCGGCGGTCCCGATCTCCTACAATGAGCAGTTCTTC
J: TRBJ2-1; V: TRBV6-1; D: NA; size: NA; CDR3: CASSENPGSYNEQFF; DNA: TGTGCCAGCAGTGAAAACCCAGGCTCCTACAATGAGCAGTTCTTC
J: TRBJ2-7; V: TRBV6-5; D: TRBD2; size: NA; CDR3: CASSHGGRVEQYF; DNA: TGTGCCAGCAGCCACGGGGGGAGGGTCGAGCAGTACTTC
J: TRBJ2-1; V: TRBV7-6; D: NA; size: NA; CDR3: CASSYVAGSSYNEQFF; DNA: TGTGCCAGCAGCTATGTTGCAGGGAGCTCCTACAATGAGCAGTTCTTC
J: TRBJ2-1; V: TRBV18; D: TRBD2; size: NA; CDR3: CASSPRLAGGPTYNEQFF; DNA: TGTGCCAGCTCACCACGACTAGCGGGGGGACCCACTTACAATGAGCAGTTCTTC
J: TRBJ2-7; V: TRBV19; D: TRBD2; size: NA; CDR3: CASTTSGGPSYEQYF; DNA: TGTGCCAGTACCACTAGCGGGGGGCCGTCCTACGAGCAGTACTTC
J: TRBJ2-7; V: TRBV29-1; D: NA; size: NA; CDR3: CSVSKDISYEQYF; DNA: TGCAGCGTTTCTAAGGACATATCCTACGAGCAGTACTTC
J: TRBJ1-1; V: TRBV18; D: NA; size: NA; CDR3: CASPPLGLNTEAFF; DNA: TGTGCCAGCCCACCCTTAGGCTTGAACACTGAAGCTTTCTTT
J: TRBJ2-5; V: TRBV5-1; D: NA; size: NA; CDR3: CASSLTGTSEETQYF; DNA: TGCGCCAGCAGCTTAACCGGGACAAGCGAAGAGACCCAGTACTTC
J: TRBJ1-5; V: TRBV2; D: TRBD1; size: NA; CDR3: CASSPGQAGNQPQHF; DNA: TGTGCCAGCAGTCCCGGACAGGCCGGCAATCAGCCCCAGCATTTT
J: TRBJ1-1; V: TRBV4-3; D: TRBD1; size: NA; CDR3: CASSPGQGSTEAFF; DNA: TGCGCCAGCAGCCCTGGACAGGGGAGTACTGAAGCTTTCTTT
J: TRBJ1-5; V: TRBV12-5; D: NA; size: NA; CDR3: CASGLVTSTVSDQPQHF; DNA: TGTGCTAGTGGTTTGGTAACCTCCACAGTTTCGGATCAGCCCCAGCATTTT
J: TRBJ2-3; V: TRBV19; D: TRBD1; size: NA; CDR3: CASSISGTALSTDTQYF; DNA: TGTGCCAGTAGTATATCCGGGACAGCCCTTAGCACAGATACGCAGTATTTT
J: TRBJ1-2; V: TRBV7-8; D: TRBD1; size: NA; CDR3: CASSLETGGGYGYTF; DNA: TGTGCCAGCAGCTTAGAGACAGGGGGCGGCTATGGCTACACCTTC
J: TRBJ2-6; V: TRBV7-3; D: NA; size: once; CDR3: CASSLGSGANVLTF; DNA: TGTGCCAGCAGCCTAGGCTCTGGGGCCAACGTCCTGACTTTC
J: TRBJ2-3; V: TRBV28; D: NA; size: NA; CDR3: CASTLSGSGNTQYF; DNA: TGTGCCAGCACCCTCTCCGGGTCCGGGAATACGCAGTATTTT